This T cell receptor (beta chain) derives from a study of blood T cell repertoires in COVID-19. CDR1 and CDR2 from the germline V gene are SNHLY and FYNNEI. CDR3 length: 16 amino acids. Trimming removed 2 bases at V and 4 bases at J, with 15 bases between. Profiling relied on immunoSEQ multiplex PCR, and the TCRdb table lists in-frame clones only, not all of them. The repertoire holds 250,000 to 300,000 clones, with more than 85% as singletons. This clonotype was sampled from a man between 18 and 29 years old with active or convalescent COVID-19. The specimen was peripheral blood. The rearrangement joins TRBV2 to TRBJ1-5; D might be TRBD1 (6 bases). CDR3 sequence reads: CASSELGASGNQPQHF. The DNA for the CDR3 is TGTGCCAGCAGTGAATTGGGGGCCTCGGGTAATCAGCCCCAGCATTTT.